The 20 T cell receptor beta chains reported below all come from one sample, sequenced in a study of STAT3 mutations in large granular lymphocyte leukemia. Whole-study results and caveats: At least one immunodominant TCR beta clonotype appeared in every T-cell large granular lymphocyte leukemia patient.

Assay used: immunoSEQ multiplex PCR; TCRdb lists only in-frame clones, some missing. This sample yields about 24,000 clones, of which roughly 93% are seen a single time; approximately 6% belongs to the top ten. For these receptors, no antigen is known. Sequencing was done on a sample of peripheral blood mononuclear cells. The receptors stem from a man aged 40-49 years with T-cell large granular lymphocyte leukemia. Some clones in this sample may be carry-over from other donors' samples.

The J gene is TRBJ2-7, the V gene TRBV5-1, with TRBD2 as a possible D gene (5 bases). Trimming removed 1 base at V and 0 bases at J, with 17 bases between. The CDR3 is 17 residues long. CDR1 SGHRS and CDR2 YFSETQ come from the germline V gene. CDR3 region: CASSLSYGGLLSYEQYF. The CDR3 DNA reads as TGCGCCAGCAGCTTGTCGTATGGAGGCCTCCTCTCCTACGAGCAGTACTTC. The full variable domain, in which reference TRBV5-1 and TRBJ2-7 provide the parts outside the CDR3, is KAGVTQTPRYLIKTRGQQVTLSCSPISGHRSVSWYQQTPGQGLQFLFEYFSETQRNKGNFPGRFSGRQFSNSRSEMNVSTLELGDSALYLCASSLSYGGLLSYEQYFGPGTRLTVT.

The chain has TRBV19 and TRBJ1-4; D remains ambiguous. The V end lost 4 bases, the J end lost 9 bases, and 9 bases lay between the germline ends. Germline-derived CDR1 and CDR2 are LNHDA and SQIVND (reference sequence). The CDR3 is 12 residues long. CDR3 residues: CASSKGNQKLFF. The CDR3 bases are TGTGCCAGTAGTAAGGGAAATCAAAAACTGTTTTTT.

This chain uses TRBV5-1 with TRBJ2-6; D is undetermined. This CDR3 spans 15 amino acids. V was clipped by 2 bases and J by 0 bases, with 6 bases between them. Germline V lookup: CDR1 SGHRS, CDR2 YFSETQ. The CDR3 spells CASSFRSSGANVLTF. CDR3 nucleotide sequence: TGCGCCAGCAGCTTCAGGAGCTCTGGGGCCAACGTCCTGACTTTC.

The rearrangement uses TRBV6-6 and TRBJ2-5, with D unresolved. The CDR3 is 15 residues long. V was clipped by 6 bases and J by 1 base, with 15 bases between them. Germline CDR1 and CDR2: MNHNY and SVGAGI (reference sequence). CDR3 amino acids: CASSHPQGIQETQYF. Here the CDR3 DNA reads TGTGCCAGCAGCCACCCACAAGGGATCCAAGAGACCCAGTACTTC.

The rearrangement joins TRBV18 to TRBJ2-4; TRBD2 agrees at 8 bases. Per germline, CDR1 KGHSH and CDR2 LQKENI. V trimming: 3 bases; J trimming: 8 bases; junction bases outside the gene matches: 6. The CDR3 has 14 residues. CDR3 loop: CASSPAGGIDIQYF. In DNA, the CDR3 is TGTGCCAGCTCACCGGCGGGGGGCATTGACATTCAGTACTTC.

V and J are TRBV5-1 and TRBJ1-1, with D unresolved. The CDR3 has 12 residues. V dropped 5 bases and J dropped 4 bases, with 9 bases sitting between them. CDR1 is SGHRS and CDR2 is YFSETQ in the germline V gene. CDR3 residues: CASSRVATEAFF. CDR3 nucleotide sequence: TGCGCCAGCAGTAGGGTTGCCACTGAAGCTTTCTTT.

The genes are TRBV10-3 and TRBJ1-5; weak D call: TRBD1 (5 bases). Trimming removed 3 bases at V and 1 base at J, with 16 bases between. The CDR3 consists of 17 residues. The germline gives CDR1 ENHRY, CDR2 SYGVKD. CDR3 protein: CAISDPRGRFSNQPQHF. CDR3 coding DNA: TGTGCCATCAGTGATCCGAGGGGACGATTCAGCAATCAGCCCCAGCATTTT.

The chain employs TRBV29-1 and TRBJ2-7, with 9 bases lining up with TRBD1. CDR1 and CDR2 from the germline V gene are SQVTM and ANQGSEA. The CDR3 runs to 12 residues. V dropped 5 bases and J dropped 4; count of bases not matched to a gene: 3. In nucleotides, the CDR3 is TGCAGCGTTTTGGGACAGGGATACGAGCAGTACTTC. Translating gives CSVLGQGYEQYF.

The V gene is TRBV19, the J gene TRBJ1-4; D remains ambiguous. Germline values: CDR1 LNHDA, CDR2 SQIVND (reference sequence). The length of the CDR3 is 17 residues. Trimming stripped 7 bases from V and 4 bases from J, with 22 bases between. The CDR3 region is CASKDWRSLTSNEKLFF. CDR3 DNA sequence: TGTGCCAGTAAGGATTGGAGATCTTTAACGAGTAATGAAAAACTGTTTTTT.

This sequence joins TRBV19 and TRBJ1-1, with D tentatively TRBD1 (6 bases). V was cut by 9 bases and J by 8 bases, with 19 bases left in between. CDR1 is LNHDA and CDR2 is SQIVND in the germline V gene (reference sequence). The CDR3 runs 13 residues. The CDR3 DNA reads TGTGCCAGCAAAAGCCTTGACAGGACCGAAGCTTTCTTT. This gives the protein CASKSLDRTEAFF.

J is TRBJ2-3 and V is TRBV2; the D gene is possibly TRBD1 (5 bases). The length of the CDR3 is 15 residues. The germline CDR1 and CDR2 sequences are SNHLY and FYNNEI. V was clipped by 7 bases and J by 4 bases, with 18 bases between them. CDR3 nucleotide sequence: TGTGCCAGCATGGAATGGGGCCTAGGGGCAGATACGCAGTATTTT. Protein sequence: CASMEWGLGADTQYF.

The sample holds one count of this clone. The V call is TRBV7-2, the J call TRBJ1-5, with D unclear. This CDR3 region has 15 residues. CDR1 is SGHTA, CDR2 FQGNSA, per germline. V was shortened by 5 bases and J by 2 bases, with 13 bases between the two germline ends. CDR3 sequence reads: CASSVAPVGNQPQHF. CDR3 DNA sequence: TGTGCCAGCAGCGTGGCCCCCGTCGGCAATCAGCCCCAGCATTTT.

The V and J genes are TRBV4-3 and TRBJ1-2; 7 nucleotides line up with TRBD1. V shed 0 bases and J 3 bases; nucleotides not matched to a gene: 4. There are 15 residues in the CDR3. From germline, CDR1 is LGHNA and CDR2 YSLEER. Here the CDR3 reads CASSQERRGDYGYTF. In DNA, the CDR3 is TGCGCCAGCAGCCAAGAACGCAGGGGGGACTATGGCTACACCTTC.

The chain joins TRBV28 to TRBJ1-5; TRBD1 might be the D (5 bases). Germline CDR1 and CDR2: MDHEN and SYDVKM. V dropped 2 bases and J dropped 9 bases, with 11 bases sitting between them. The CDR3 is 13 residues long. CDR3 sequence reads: CASSLGAARPQHF. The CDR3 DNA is TGTGCCAGCAGTTTAGGGGCAGCCCGGCCCCAGCATTTT.

This chain's CDR3 is CASSQGLGPDGSFGYTF. CDR3 DNA sequence: TGCGCCAGCAGCCAAGGATTGGGTCCGGACGGCTCATTTGGTTACACCTTC. The chain is built from TRBV4-1 and TRBJ1-2; D is unresolved. V lost 1 base and J lost 11, with 26 bases in between. The CDR3 spans 17 residues. CDR1 and CDR2 (germline): MGHRA, YSYEKL.

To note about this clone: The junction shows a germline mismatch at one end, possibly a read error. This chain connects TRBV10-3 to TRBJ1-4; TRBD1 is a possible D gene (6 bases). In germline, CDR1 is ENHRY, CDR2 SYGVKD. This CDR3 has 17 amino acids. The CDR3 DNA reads TGTGCCAGCGTCGCAAGACAGGTTCCTTTAACTTATGAAAAACTGTTTTTT. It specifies CASVARQVPLTYEKLFF.

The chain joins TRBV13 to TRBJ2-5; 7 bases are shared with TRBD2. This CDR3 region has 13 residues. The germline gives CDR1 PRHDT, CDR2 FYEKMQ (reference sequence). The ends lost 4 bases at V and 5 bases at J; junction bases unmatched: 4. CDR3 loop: CASSSGLKETQYF. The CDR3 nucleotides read TGTGCCAGCAGCTCGGGACTAAAGGAGACCCAGTACTTC.

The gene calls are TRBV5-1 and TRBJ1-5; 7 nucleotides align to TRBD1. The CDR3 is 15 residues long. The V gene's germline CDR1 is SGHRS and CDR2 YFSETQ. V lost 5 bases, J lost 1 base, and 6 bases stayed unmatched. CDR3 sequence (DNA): TGCGCCAGCAGGAAAACGACAGGGAGCAATCAGCCCCAGCATTTT. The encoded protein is CASRKTTGSNQPQHF. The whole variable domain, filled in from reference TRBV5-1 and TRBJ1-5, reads KAGVTQTPRYLIKTRGQQVTLSCSPISGHRSVSWYQQTPGQGLQFLFEYFSETQRNKGNFPGRFSGRQFSNSRSEMNVSTLELGDSALYLCASRKTTGSNQPQHFGDGTRLSIL.

CDR3 bases: TGTGCCAGCTCACCCGCAGGGACTCTGAACACTGAAGCTTTCTTT. Its translation is CASSPAGTLNTEAFF. V gene TRBV18 combines with J gene TRBJ1-1; perhaps TRBD1 as D (5 bases). V was clipped by 3 bases and J by 0 bases, with 11 bases between them. CDR1 and CDR2 (germline): KGHSH, LQKENI. This CDR3 has 15 residues.

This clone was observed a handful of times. CDR3 nucleotide sequence: TGTGCCAGCAGCTTAGGACAGGGGGCTGGAGCTTTCTTT. Amino acids: CASSLGQGAGAFF. V gene TRBV7-2 combines with J gene TRBJ1-1, with TRBD1 matching 10 bases. The CDR3 is 13 residues long. V was clipped by 1 base and J by 10 bases; unmatched bases: 3. The V gene's germline CDR1 is SGHTA and CDR2 FQGNSA.